This T cell receptor beta chain came from a study of glioma-infiltrating T cells after dendritic cell vaccination. Study-level background: Glioblastoma patients came from Phase I and II dendritic cell vaccination trials.

TCRB CDR3 was amplified from 2 ug genomic DNA or less. Amplification used 60 V beta primers and 13 J beta primers. TCRdb's copy holds only in-frame clones and misses some; the assay was immunoSEQ multiplex PCR. Counted here are 85,000 to 110,000 clones, 80% to 90% occurring once; the ten biggest clones make up over 9.5%. For this clone: Its antigen is not identified.

Germline V gene lookup returns CDR1 SGHRS and CDR2 YFSETQ. The V and J ends lost 4 bases and 3 bases respectively, with 14 bases between them. CDR3 length: 15 amino acids. Study results and limitations: Survival was not directly related to TCR clonality in these patients.

The J gene is TRBJ2-1, the V gene TRBV5-1; possibly TRBD2 for D (7 bases). The sequence came from a human donor with glioblastoma. Sample: blood, taken before dendritic cell vaccination. The CDR3 region is CASSRGGGDYNEQFF. The DNA for the CDR3 is TGCGCCAGCAGCCGAGGGGGGGGTGACTACAATGAGCAGTTCTTC. The whole variable domain, remainder taken from reference TRBV5-1 and TRBJ2-1, is KAGVTQTPRYLIKTRGQQVTLSCSPISGHRSVSWYQQTPGQGLQFLFEYFSETQRNKGNFPGRFSGRQFSNSRSEMNVSTLELGDSALYLCASSRGGGDYNEQFFGPGTRLTVL.